These T cell receptor beta chains were read from a single sample in a study of T-cell reconstitution after alpha-beta-depleted transplantation in children. In TCRdb, the PCR reads were re-called with MiXCR into one record per CDR3 protein. Among roughly 6,700 distinct CDR3 sequences listed, 16% were seen once. The source was PBMCs, collected before TCRalphabeta/CD19-depleted stem cell transplant. The receptors come from a boy between 2 and 15 years old with acute lymphoblastic leukemia, due to receive a stem cell transplant. Both conserved end residues are part of each CDR3. D genes are given only for firm matches. Clone size is given for some rows only: seen once, a few or many times, or a class if the clone is expanded.

V gene,CDR3 length,J gene,clone size,D gene,CDR3 protein,CDR3 DNA
TRBV20-1,15,TRBJ2-1,medium-sized,NA,CSARWAGRGGYEQFF,TGCAGTGCTAGATGGGCGGGGCGAGGCGGCTATGAGCAGTTCTTC
TRBV11-3,17,TRBJ2-3,few,TRBD2,CASSLRTSGPFTDTQYF,TGTGCCAGCAGCCTTCGGACTAGCGGACCTTTCACAGATACGCAGTATTTT
TRBV29-1,12,TRBJ1-4,NA,NA,CSVGGANEKLFF,TGCAGCGTTGGGGGGGCCAATGAAAAACTGTTTTTT
TRBV5-1,15,TRBJ2-1,many,NA,CASSLDRNSYNEQFF,TGCGCCAGCAGCTTGGACAGGAACTCCTACAATGAGCAGTTCTTC
TRBV4-1,14,TRBJ1-1,medium-sized,NA,CASSQAPGQPEAFF,TGCGCCAGCAGCCAAGCTCCCGGACAGCCTGAAGCTTTCTTT
TRBV6-1,14,TRBJ1-2,NA,TRBD1,CASRQTGEGYGYTF,TGTGCCAGCAGGCAAACAGGGGAGGGTTATGGCTACACCTTC
TRBV7-2,12,TRBJ2-7,many,TRBD2,CASRAGGYEQYF,TGTGCCAGCAGAGCGGGGGGGTACGAGCAGTACTTC
TRBV5-4,15,TRBJ2-4,medium-sized,NA,CASRNGTMSLNIQYF,TGTGCCAGCAGAAACGGGACCATGAGCCTAAACATTCAGTACTTC
TRBV29-1,14,TRBJ2-2,medium-sized,NA,CSARRASRTGELFF,TGCAGCGCCCGACGGGCCAGTAGGACCGGGGAGCTGTTTTTT
TRBV3-1,16,TRBJ2-1,many,TRBD2,CASSQVPSGGYNEQFF,TGTGCCAGCAGCCAAGTCCCTAGCGGGGGTTACAATGAGCAGTTCTTC
TRBV2,11,TRBJ1-1,many,NA,CASRGGAEAFF,TGTGCCAGCAGGGGCGGCGCTGAAGCTTTCTTT
TRBV4-3,14,TRBJ2-1,medium-sized,NA,CASSQEWPYNEQFF,TGCGCCAGCAGCCAAGAATGGCCCTACAATGAGCAGTTCTTC
TRBV25-1,15,TRBJ1-2,many,NA,CASSESSAANYGYTF,TGTGCCAGCAGTGAATCGTCAGCAGCTAACTATGGCTACACCTTC
TRBV20-1,11,TRBJ2-5,medium-sized,TRBD2,CSFSGGETQYF,TGCAGTTTTAGCGGGGGGGAGACCCAGTACTTC
TRBV18,15,TRBJ2-3,medium-sized,NA,CASSSGTVVTDTQYF,TGTGCCAGCTCATCCGGGACGGTCGTCACAGATACGCAGTATTTT
TRBV7-4,17,TRBJ2-2,medium-sized,TRBD1,CASSFPGGIRNTGELFF,TGTGCCAGCAGCTTCCCAGGGGGCATTAGGAACACCGGGGAGCTGTTTTTT
TRBV7-6,18,TRBJ2-5,many,TRBD2,CASSSYPGLAGREETQYF,TGTGCCAGCAGCTCTTACCCGGGACTAGCGGGGAGGGAAGAGACCCAGTACTTC